This TCR beta chain was recorded in a study of OX40 agonist ivuxolimab in advanced cancers. The overall study: Ivuxolimab doses were 0.01, 0.1, 0.3, 1.5, 3 or 10 mg/kg every 2 weeks.

Assay: immunoSEQ multiplex PCR; the TCRdb copy retains only in-frame clones and omits some. In the table there are around 45,000 clones, 70% to 85% of which are singletons. Study conclusions and caveats: Clonal expansion from baseline to week 6 occurred in both CD4+ and CD8+ T cells. The average count of expanded clones was higher among CD8+ T cells than among CD4+.

A remark on this clone: Its antigen remains unidentified.

The CDR3 extends over 14 amino acids. Looked up from germline, CDR1 is SGHVS and CDR2 is FQNEAQ. Unmatched junction bases numbered 2, after V lost 2 bases and J lost 6 bases. Systemic immunosuppression or a history of autoimmune disease excluded patients. This chain links TRBV7-8 with TRBJ1-5; 9 bases are shared with TRBD1. The sample was CD4+ or CD8+ T cells sorted from blood, taken in a trial of the OX40 agonist ivuxolimab. The receptor was isolated from an adult with an advanced solid tumor such as melanoma, head and neck, liver or kidney cancer. The CDR3 DNA follows: TGTGCCAGCAGCTTAACAGGGGGCGGTCAGCCCCAGCATTTT. It translates to CASSLTGGGQPQHF.